A few counts support the clone carrying this T cell receptor beta chain. What it binds is not known. This sample stems from a study of CD8 T cells in ankylosing spondylitis. Findings and limits, study-wide: A TCR beta motif of 8 or 9 highly homologous variants appeared characteristic of ankylosing spondylitis blood. Before this, some motif variants had been reported in reactive arthritis synovial fluid and blood. With a CD8+ phenotype, disease-linked clones were relatively rare in peripheral blood. From matched ankylosing spondylitis synovial fluid, disease-linked clones were reportedly recovered at significantly enriched levels.

The authors made TCR beta libraries by quantitative 5'-RACE with molecular barcodes. TCRdb reanalysed the 5' RACE reads using MiXCR and keeps one entry per CDR3 protein. The sample has around 390,000 distinct CDR3 sequences, around 22% seen once; the top ten hold approximately 16%. Germline V gene data show CDR1 as SGHTA and CDR2 as FQGNSA. There are 17 residues in the CDR3. With V trimmed by 2 bases and J by 2 bases, 6 bases remained unmatched. The rearrangement links TRBV7-2 to TRBJ2-2, with TRBD1 identical over 9 bases. The sample consisted of blood, either unsorted or a sorted T cell fraction (not recorded which). The sequence was collected from a male donor with ankylosing spondylitis. The CDR3 coding sequence is TGTGCCAGCAGCTTAACGACAGGGGGGGGAAACACCGGGGAGCTGTTTTTT. Protein product: CASSLTTGGGNTGELFF.